The clone carrying this T cell receptor (beta chain) was detected many times. Its antigen is as yet unknown. These data come from a study of T cells in Graves' hyperthyroidism and ophthalmopathy. Overall study findings and caveats: Ophthalmopathy prediction by the model preceded onset by a median roughly 6 months.

Amplification yielded TCR beta CDR3 regions, with RNA transcripts as the source. During a first-round RT-PCR of the TCR CDR3, the HTBI primer set was used. TCRdb redid the calling of the multiplex PCR reads with MiXCR, one entry per CDR3 protein. This table holds nearly 600,000 distinct CDR3 sequences, 12% to 15% found once. The J segment lost 5 bases and the V segment lost 4 bases, leaving 8 bases of the junction unmatched. The germline V gene encodes CDR1 LGHDT and CDR2 YNNKEL (reference sequence). The CDR3 has 14 residues. Diagnoses used clinical symptoms, serum thyroxine and TRAb, thyroid ultrasound and orbital computed tomography.

The TCR sequence derives from a woman aged 18-30 years with Graves' ophthalmopathy. The genes are TRBV3-1 and TRBJ2-7; 7 bases are shared with TRBD1. Sequences were obtained from blood. CDR3 amino acids: CASSRIDRVNEQYF. CDR3 DNA sequence: TGTGCCAGCAGCCGGATCGACAGGGTGAACGAGCAGTACTTC.